The rows below give T cell receptor beta chains drawn from one sample of a study of ipilimumab plus nivolumab after autologous stem cell transplantation. Measured with immunoSEQ multiplex PCR; TCRdb has only the in-frame clones, and not every one. This table has around 21,000 clones, roughly four fifths appearing once. The sample consisted of PBMCs, taken in a trial of ipilimumab plus nivolumab as post-transplant consolidation. The receptors stem from a male donor with diffuse large B-cell lymphoma. CDR3s include the opening cysteine and the closing phenylalanine or tryptophan. A D gene is named only where the DNA matches it firmly. Rows give clone size only sometimes, using once, few, many, or a class for an expanded clone.

TRBJ1-5	-	medium-sized	TRBV7-9	CASSPPGGNQPQHF	TGTGCCAGCAGCCCACCGGGGGGCAATCAGCCCCAGCATTTT
TRBJ1-6	-	-	TRBV4-1	CASSQILAYNSPLHF	TGCGCCAGCAGCCAAATCTTAGCGTATAATTCACCCCTCCACTTT
TRBJ2-7	TRBD1	-	TRBV11-2	CASDRDRGWYEQYF	TGTGCCAGCGACAGGGACAGGGGGTGGTACGAGCAGTACTTC
TRBJ1-6	-	-	TRBV6-5	CASGPFGGGNSPLHF	TGTGCCAGCGGGCCCTTTGGAGGGGGGAATTCACCCCTCCACTTT
TRBJ1-6	-	few	TRBV19	CASPGVAYNSPLHF	TGTGCCAGTCCTGGGGTTGCCTATAATTCACCCCTCCACTTT
TRBJ2-5	-	-	TRBV14	CASSPSGSPQYF	TGTGCCAGCAGCCCATCCGGGTCCCCCCAGTACTTC
TRBJ1-2	TRBD1	-	TRBV6-1	CASSARDSNNYGYTF	TGTGCCAGCAGTGCCCGGGACAGTAATAACTATGGCTACACCTTC
TRBJ1-1	-	-	TRBV7-8	CASRRTQNTEAFF	TGTGCCAGCAGGAGGACCCAGAACACTGAAGCTTTCTTT
TRBJ1-2	-	-	TRBV27	CASTTGDFSYGYTF	TGTGCCAGCACTACAGGAGATTTTTCCTATGGCTACACCTTC
TRBJ2-1	-	-	TRBV7-8	CASSSRGGSDEQFF	TGTGCCAGCAGCTCCCGAGGGGGGAGCGATGAGCAGTTCTTC
TRBJ1-2	-	-	TRBV2	CASSVNGDGGYTF	TGTGCCAGCAGTGTAAATGGGGATGGAGGCTACACCTTC
TRBJ2-5	-	-	TRBV14	CASSPHNRATRETQYF	TGTGCCAGCAGCCCCCACAACCGGGCAACGAGAGAGACCCAGTACTTC
TRBJ2-1	-	-	TRBV2	CASSARGSYNEQFF	TGTGCCAGCAGTGCACGGGGCTCCTACAATGAGCAGTTCTTC
TRBJ1-1	-	few	TRBV2	CASSAGSDTEAFF	TGTGCCAGCAGTGCAGGGTCAGACACTGAAGCTTTCTTT
TRBJ2-5	-	-	TRBV11-2	CASSLVGLFQETQYF	TGTGCCAGCAGCTTAGTTGGGCTCTTCCAAGAGACCCAGTACTTC
TRBJ2-7	-	-	TRBV19	CASSIAGGHGYEQYF	TGTGCCAGTAGTATAGCGGGGGGCCACGGATACGAGCAGTACTTC
TRBJ2-1	TRBD2	few	TRBV4-2	CASSQDLAGGANEQFF	TGTGCCAGCAGCCAAGATCTAGCGGGGGGGGCGAATGAGCAGTTCTTC
TRBJ2-2	-	once	TRBV7-9	CASSLSGELFF	TGTGCCAGCAGCTTATCCGGGGAGCTGTTTTTT
TRBJ2-5	TRBD1	-	TRBV15	CATSGGQGWETQYF	TGTGCCACCAGCGGAGGACAGGGGTGGGAGACCCAGTACTTC
TRBJ2-3	-	-	TRBV7-2	CASSRSGTSTDTQYF	TGTGCCAGCAGCCGTAGTGGGACTAGCACAGATACGCAGTATTTT
TRBJ1-1	TRBD1	-	TRBV4-1	CASSLRDRTLTEAFF	TGCGCCAGCAGCCTAAGGGACAGGACTTTGACTGAAGCTTTCTTT
TRBJ2-5	-	-	TRBV18	CASSPTGRGETQYF	TGTGCCAGCTCACCGACAGGGCGGGGAGAGACCCAGTACTTC
TRBJ2-1	TRBD2	-	TRBV4-2	CASSHKRGSSYNEQFF	TGTGCCAGCAGCCACAAGCGGGGCAGCTCCTACAATGAGCAGTTCTTC
TRBJ1-1	-	-	TRBV6-5	CASSYAQGTEAFF	TGTGCCAGCAGTTACGCCCAGGGTACTGAAGCTTTCTTT
TRBJ1-1	-	-	TRBV7-9	CASSQSLGGADSFF	TGTGCCAGCAGCCAATCTCTGGGGGGCGCCGATTCTTTCTTT
TRBJ2-3	-	once	TRBV5-1	CASSLGTVSTDTQYF	TGCGCCAGCAGCTTGGGAACAGTCTCCACAGATACGCAGTATTTT
TRBJ2-3	TRBD2	-	TRBV27	CASSPRTSGATDTQYF	TGTGCCAGCAGTCCAAGGACTAGCGGGGCGACAGATACGCAGTATTTT
TRBJ1-5	-	-	TRBV6-6	CASSYSQERPQHF	TGTGCCAGCAGTTACTCCCAGGAACGGCCCCAGCATTTT
TRBJ2-7	-	-	TRBV6-5	CASSGAGPSYEQYF	TGTGCCAGCAGTGGGGCCGGCCCCTCCTACGAGCAGTACTTC